This record covers a single T cell receptor beta chain. Exposed study participants had met a COVID-19 case within 2 weeks before entry. This sample was included in a study of blood T cell repertoires in COVID-19. Study information: Acute and convalescent COVID-19 specimens originated in the United States, Italy and Spain.

Original handling: Amplification with reference gene primers provided the estimates of nucleated cell counts. Using immunoSEQ multiplex PCR, the repertoire was profiled, and TCRdb retains in-frame clones only, with some absent. V and J calls and clone size are as listed in that table; D and trimming were resolved from the DNA. The data show roughly 150,000 clones, over 80% seen once. The sample consisted of PBMCs or T cells enriched from blood (not recorded which). This clonotype was obtained from a man in his 70s who had been exposed to COVID-19.

The CDR3 is CASSIQGLTVNTEAFF. Written as DNA, the CDR3 is TGTGCCAGTAGTATCCAAGGCCTCACAGTGAACACTGAAGCTTTCTTT. This chain joins TRBV19 and TRBJ1-1; unclear D gene. Germline loops: CDR1 LNHDA, CDR2 SQIVND (reference sequence). V was cut by 3 bases and J by 0 bases, with 14 bases left in between. CDR3 length: 16 amino acids.